These T cell receptor beta chains were read from a single sample in a study of shared clonotypes between healthy human individuals. Generated by immunoSEQ multiplex PCR, the TCRdb table keeps only in-frame clones and is missing some. The data show more than 450,000 clones, 75% to 85% seen once. The sample consisted of PBMCs. These receptors were obtained from a woman aged 40 to 50 in good health. Some clones in this sample may be carry-over from other donors' samples. Each CDR3 is given with its conserved first and last residue. D genes are given only for firm matches. Rows may omit the clone size; those that give it use once, few, many or a size class.

D gene	V gene	clone size	J gene	CDR3 protein	CDR3 DNA
-	TRBV7-3	-	TRBJ1-1	CASSLDPPMVGEAFF	TGTGCCAGCAGCTTAGACCCCCCGATGGTGGGTGAAGCTTTCTTT
TRBD2	TRBV6-5	-	TRBJ2-3	CASRAGLASDTQYF	TGTGCCAGCAGGGCGGGACTAGCTTCCGATACGCAGTATTTT
-	TRBV20-1	-	TRBJ1-6	CSAGRTPLHF	TGCAGTGCCGGAAGAACTCCCCTCCACTTT
-	TRBV5-1	-	TRBJ2-7	CASSLPDRYSYEQYF	TGCGCCAGCAGCTTGCCCGACAGGTATTCCTACGAGCAGTACTTC
-	TRBV5-3	-	TRBJ1-5	CARSLAAAREDQPQHF	TGTGCCAGAAGCTTGGCCGCTGCCCGAGAGGATCAGCCCCAGCATTTT
-	TRBV6-5	-	TRBJ1-1	CASSYQGKAFF	TGTGCCAGCAGTTACCAGGGGAAAGCTTTCTTT
-	TRBV7-6	-	TRBJ1-1	CASSSTVNTEAFF	TGTGCCAGCAGCTCGACAGTAAACACTGAAGCTTTCTTT
-	TRBV11-2	-	TRBJ2-3	CASSLVRRTQYF	TGTGCCAGCAGCTTAGTTAGGCGGACGCAGTATTTT
TRBD1	TRBV5-1	-	TRBJ1-1	CASSLGRQGSGTEAFF	TGCGCCAGCAGCTTGGGTCGACAGGGTTCGGGCACTGAAGCTTTCTTT
TRBD2	TRBV11-2	-	TRBJ2-5	CASSLGVPGGTQYF	TGTGCCAGCAGCTTAGGGGTTCCGGGGGGGACCCAGTACTTC
-	TRBV6-1	-	TRBJ1-2	CASSEARSGGTYTF	TGTGCCAGCAGTGAGGCCCGCTCGGGCGGAACCTACACCTTC
-	TRBV7-3	-	TRBJ1-1	CASSLSHGNTEAFF	TGTGCCAGCAGCTTAAGTCACGGAAACACTGAAGCTTTCTTT
-	TRBV9	-	TRBJ2-2	CASSANRASSDTGELFF	TGTGCCAGCAGCGCAAACAGGGCTAGTTCGGACACCGGGGAGCTGTTTTTT
TRBD2	TRBV7-3	-	TRBJ2-7	CASSIAGGYEQYF	TGTGCCAGCAGCATAGCGGGAGGCTACGAGCAGTACTTC
-	TRBV11-2	-	TRBJ2-7	CASSSRLGSYEQYF	TGTGCCAGCAGCTCCCGACTTGGCTCCTACGAGCAGTACTTC
TRBD1	TRBV18	-	TRBJ2-2	CASSPRDSQNTGELFF	TGTGCCAGCTCACCACGGGACAGTCAGAACACCGGGGAGCTGTTTTTT
-	TRBV7-9	-	TRBJ1-3	CASSPSGNTIYF	TGTGCCAGCAGCCCAAGTGGAAACACCATATATTTT
TRBD2	TRBV5-1	-	TRBJ2-7	CASSPRSSGISYEQYF	TGCGCCAGCAGCCCCCGGAGTAGCGGGATCTCCTACGAGCAGTACTTC
-	TRBV7-3	many	TRBJ2-3	CASSPGMRATDTQYF	TGTGCCAGCAGCCCTGGGATGAGGGCTACAGATACGCAGTATTTT
-	TRBV7-9	-	TRBJ1-4	CASSLTGDIYNEKLFF	TGTGCCAGCAGCTTAACCGGGGACATCTATAATGAAAAACTGTTTTTT
-	TRBV2	-	TRBJ1-4	CASTTLVIEKLFF	TGTGCCAGCACCACGTTGGTGATTGAAAAACTGTTTTTT
TRBD1	TRBV7-2	-	TRBJ2-7	CASSLAAGGNSYEQYF	TGTGCCAGCAGCTTAGCTGCAGGGGGTAACTCATACGAGCAGTACTTC
-	TRBV28	-	TRBJ2-2	CASIRAGLVSTGELFF	TGTGCCAGCATTCGGGCAGGGCTCGTTTCCACCGGGGAGCTGTTTTTT
-	TRBV11-2	few	TRBJ2-6	CASSLDSSGANVLTF	TGTGCCAGCAGCTTAGACAGCTCTGGGGCCAACGTCCTGACTTTC
-	TRBV7-8	-	TRBJ2-5	CASSFTEEQYF	TGTGCCAGCAGCTTTACAGAGGAGCAGTACTTC
-	TRBV6-1	-	TRBJ2-5	CASSEVTQETQYF	TGTGCCAGCAGTGAAGTCACCCAAGAGACCCAGTACTTC
-	TRBV6-1	-	TRBJ2-2	CASSEMGGRNTGELFF	TGTGCCAGCAGTGAAATGGGGGGGCGTAACACCGGGGAGCTGTTTTTT
-	TRBV2	few	TRBJ2-3	CASENQGWTDTQYF	TGTGCCAGCGAGAACCAGGGATGGACAGATACGCAGTATTTT
TRBD1	TRBV5-5	-	TRBJ1-5	CASSLAGGLSNQPQHF	TGTGCCAGCAGCTTGGCAGGGGGCTTAAGCAATCAGCCCCAGCATTTT
-	TRBV27	-	TRBJ2-7	CASSSGPSYEQYF	TGTGCCAGCAGTAGCGGGCCATCCTACGAGCAGTACTTC
TRBD1	TRBV18	few	TRBJ2-3	CASSLFPGQVADTQYF	TGTGCCAGCTCACTCTTCCCGGGACAGGTTGCAGATACGCAGTATTTT
-	TRBV28	-	TRBJ1-1	CASRTGTANTEAFF	TGTGCCAGCAGAACTGGGACGGCGAACACTGAAGCTTTCTTT
TRBD1	TRBV5-4	-	TRBJ2-3	CASSPRQGATDTQYF	TGTGCCAGCAGCCCCCGACAGGGGGCCACGGATACGCAGTATTTT
-	TRBV28	-	TRBJ1-2	CASSSGTAVRGYTF	TGTGCCAGCAGCTCCGGGACCGCGGTCCGGGGCTACACCTTC
TRBD1	TRBV19	-	TRBJ1-4	CASRHRGEKLFF	TGTGCCAGTAGACACAGGGGCGAAAAACTGTTTTTT
TRBD1	TRBV5-4	-	TRBJ2-7	CASSLGGTGSYEQYF	TGTGCCAGCAGCTTGGGAGGGACAGGGTCCTACGAGCAGTACTTC
-	TRBV18	many	TRBJ1-1	CASSPVHRDSRATEAFF	TGTGCCAGCTCACCAGTGCATCGGGACTCGAGAGCAACTGAAGCTTTCTTT
-	TRBV11-3	-	TRBJ2-5	CASSLGGVYEETQYF	TGTGCCAGCAGCTTAGGGGGGGTCTATGAAGAGACCCAGTACTTC
-	TRBV5-4	once	TRBJ2-1	CASSLVANNEQFF	TGTGCCAGCAGCTTGGTTGCGAACAATGAGCAGTTCTTC
TRBD1	TRBV6-1	few	TRBJ2-1	CASSRQGGSYNEQFF	TGTGCCAGCAGTCGACAGGGGGGTTCCTACAATGAGCAGTTCTTC